Listed here are 26 T cell receptor beta chains from one sample, sequenced in a study of CD8 T cells in Susac syndrome. Reverse transcription of roughly 0.5 to 1 ug RNA was performed with random hexamers. TCRdb redid the calling of the immunoSEQ multiplex PCR reads with MiXCR, one entry per CDR3 protein. The sample includes some 150,000 distinct CDR3 sequences, 95% of them seen just once. Sequenced material: CD8+ T cells from PBMCs. These receptors were collected from a human donor with multiple sclerosis.

This clonotype was recorded once. The chain joins TRBV13 to TRBJ2-3, with D unclear. This CDR3 is built from 15 residues. Germline CDR1 reads PRHDT; CDR2 reads FYEKMQ (reference sequence). V gave up 4 bases and J gave up 2 bases, with 13 bases separating them. CDR3 sequence reads: CASSYRTIPTDTQYF. The CDR3 nucleotides read TGTGCCAGCAGCTACCGGACCATCCCCACAGATACGCAGTATTTT.

The chain uses TRBV7-3 and TRBJ2-3, with D hard to call. V was pared by 4 bases and J by 5 bases, with 16 bases between. Germline V gives CDR1 SGHTA, CDR2 FQGTGA. This CDR3 has 15 residues. CDR3 nucleotides: TGTGCCAGCAGCTCCACCGCCGATTCAAGAGATACGCAGTATTTT. Translation gives CASSSTADSRDTQYF.

The rearrangement joins TRBV29-1 to TRBJ1-2; D is unresolved. Germline assignment: CDR1 SQVTM and CDR2 ANQGSEA. This CDR3 has 13 amino acids. V gave up 2 bases and J gave up 5 bases, with 12 bases separating them. Written as DNA, the CDR3 is TGCAGCGTTGAATCGTACATCGGGTATGGCTACACCTTC. This sequence encodes CSVESYIGYGYTF.

This clonotype was found once. This chain links TRBV5-1 with TRBJ1-2; D remains unclear. V lost 2 bases and J lost 4, with 9 bases in between. The CDR3 sequence is 13 residues long. CDR1 and CDR2 (germline): SGHRS, YFSETQ. CDR3 region: CASSFSIVYGYTF. CDR3 in DNA: TGCGCCAGCAGCTTTAGCATAGTCTATGGCTACACCTTC.

The CDR3 DNA is TGTGCCAGCAGCCCCCGTCCTAGCGAGACCCAGTACTTC. It codes for CASSPRPSETQYF. The chain recombines TRBV7-9 with TRBJ2-5; a possible D gene is TRBD2 (5 bases). This CDR3 has 13 amino acids. V lost 5 bases, J lost 5 bases, and 12 bases lay in between. CDR1 is SEHNR and CDR2 is FQNEAQ in the germline V gene (reference sequence). Based on the CDR3 plus reference TRBV7-9 and TRBJ2-5, the full variable domain is DTGVSQNPRHKITKRGQNVTFRCDPISEHNRLYWYRQTLGQGPEFLTYFQNEAQLEKSRLLSDRFSAERPKGSFSTLEIQRTEQGDSAMYLCASSPRPSETQYFGPGTRLLVL.

V and J are TRBV7-9 and TRBJ1-1; tentative D call: TRBD1 (5 bases). Germline V gene data show CDR1 as SEHNR and CDR2 as FQNEAQ (reference sequence). The CDR3 runs to 16 residues. V was trimmed by 1 base and J by 0 bases, leaving 12 bases between them. CDR3 residues: CASSLGVADMNTEAFF. As DNA, the CDR3 is TGTGCCAGCAGCTTAGGGGTTGCGGACATGAACACTGAAGCTTTCTTT. Using reference TRBV7-9 and TRBJ1-1 for the parts outside the CDR3, the full variable domain is DTGVSQNPRHKITKRGQNVTFRCDPISEHNRLYWYRQTLGQGPEFLTYFQNEAQLEKSRLLSDRFSAERPKGSFSTLEIQRTEQGDSAMYLCASSLGVADMNTEAFFGQGTRLTVV.

This CDR3 reads CASTPLRGHASSSEAFF. The CDR3 bases are TGTGCCAGCACCCCACTTAGGGGACACGCCTCGTCGAGTGAAGCTTTCTTT. The chain couples TRBV27 to TRBJ1-1; a weak D match, TRBD1 (6 bases). Germline CDR1 and CDR2: MNHEY and SMNVEV (reference sequence). V lost 7 bases to trimming and J lost 7 bases, with 28 bases between them. The CDR3 has 17 residues.

V gene TRBV15 combines with J gene TRBJ2-5, with TRBD2 as a possible D gene (5 bases). V lost 5 bases and J lost 5, with 12 bases in between. Germline V gene data show CDR1 as LNHNV and CDR2 as YYDKDF (reference sequence). The CDR3 runs to 13 residues. The CDR3 reads CATSLTRGETQYF. The CDR3 nucleotides read TGTGCCACCAGCCTAACCCGCGGGGAGACCCAGTACTTC.

The chain employs TRBV13 and TRBJ2-7, with D unclear. The V end lost 3 bases, the J end lost 6 bases, and 12 bases lay between the germline ends. The germline CDR1 and CDR2 sequences are PRHDT and FYEKMQ (reference sequence). The CDR3 is 13 residues long. For the CDR3, the DNA is TGTGCCAGCAGCTTCTACAGCGAGTCCGAGCAGTACTTC. Translation: CASSFYSESEQYF.

The chain links TRBV27 to TRBJ2-5; 15 positions match TRBD2. With 5 bases clipped from V and 2 bases from J, the junction kept 3 bases outside the gene matches. The CDR3 is made up of 16 amino acids. CDR1 is MNHEY, CDR2 SMNVEV, per germline (reference sequence). The CDR3 region is CASSPGLAGGQETQYF. CDR3 DNA sequence: TGTGCCAGCAGTCCAGGACTAGCGGGGGGGCAAGAGACCCAGTACTTC.

The chain has TRBV29-1 and TRBJ2-1; 11 bases are shared with TRBD2. This CDR3 is 15 amino acids long. Germline loops: CDR1 SQVTM, CDR2 ANQGSEA. The CDR3 coding sequence is TGCATCAGCACCGGGACTAGCGGCTCCTACAATGAGCAGTTCTTC. This sequence encodes CISTGTSGSYNEQFF.

The chain joins TRBV29-1 to TRBJ2-1, with D possibly being TRBD1 or TRBD2 (6 bases each). Germline V gene data show CDR1 as SQVTM and CDR2 as ANQGSEA. Trimming stripped 7 bases from V and 4 bases from J, with 20 bases between. The CDR3 is 15 residues long. In nucleotides, the CDR3 is TGCAGCGCCGGGGGCGGGCCACAAAGGTACAATGAGCAGTTCTTC. As protein: CSAGGGPQRYNEQFF.

The J gene is TRBJ1-1, the V gene TRBV20-1; no reliable D call. Deletions cut 7 bases from V and 1 base from J, with 10 bases between. The germline gives CDR1 DFQATT, CDR2 SNEGSKA (reference sequence). The CDR3 has 12 residues. CDR3 sequence (DNA): TGCAGTGTATGGGAGGGGAACACTGAAGCTTTCTTT. Encoded protein: CSVWEGNTEAFF.

The chain uses TRBV6-1 and TRBJ2-1; D uncertain. Trimming stripped 6 bases from V and 5 bases from J, with 11 bases between. The CDR3 has 13 amino acids. Germline lookup yields CDR1 MNHNS and CDR2 SASEGT. The CDR3 spells CASRPDGHNEQFF. The CDR3 DNA is TGTGCCAGCAGGCCAGACGGTCACAATGAGCAGTTCTTC.

CDR3 region: CASSALGRVETQYF. The CDR3 DNA follows: TGTGCCAGCAGTGCACTGGGAAGAGTAGAGACCCAGTACTTC. The chain is built from TRBV6-2 or TRBV6-3 and TRBJ2-5; no clear D gene. Trimming pared 5 bases from V and 4 bases from J, leaving 14 bases between. Germline values: CDR1 MNHEY, CDR2 SVGEGT. The CDR3 is 14 amino acids.

The chain uses TRBV29-1 and TRBJ2-3, with D possibly being TRBD2 (6 bases). This CDR3 has 14 residues. The germline CDR1 and CDR2 sequences are SQVTM and ANQGSEA. Between the trimmed V and J ends, which lost 4 bases and 6 bases, there was a span of 17 bases. The CDR3 sequence is CSVVYGGMLDTQYF. The CDR3 DNA reads as TGCAGCGTTGTGTACGGGGGAATGCTGGATACGCAGTATTTT.

The chain has TRBV9 and TRBJ2-1; a possible D gene is TRBD2 (5 bases). CDR3 size: 15 residues. Trimming took off 4 bases at V and 7 bases at J, with 18 bases between the two ends. Germline loops: CDR1 SGDLS, CDR2 YYNGEE. The DNA of the CDR3 is TGTGCCAGCAGCCCCAAAACGGTAGCGTCAAATGAGCAGTTCTTC. As protein: CASSPKTVASNEQFF.

This clonotype was found once. This sequence joins TRBV29-1 and TRBJ2-1; 7 positions match TRBD2. Germline lookup yields CDR1 SQVTM and CDR2 ANQGSEA. The V segment lost 8 bases and the J segment 8 bases; nucleotides outside the gene matches: 15. The CDR3 totals 14 residues. DNA of the CDR3: TGCAGCATAGTGGGAGGGAGCGACGGCGATGAGCAGTTCTTC. As protein: CSIVGGSDGDEQFF.

The genes are TRBV4-1 and TRBJ1-1; 7 nucleotides align to TRBD1. The V gene end was trimmed by 2 bases and the J gene end by 0 bases; junction bases not matched to a gene: 6. The germline V gene encodes CDR1 MGHRA and CDR2 YSYEKL. The CDR3 runs 16 residues. The CDR3 DNA reads TGCGCCAGCAGCCAACGAGCCGGGACAGTGAACACTGAAGCTTTCTTT. Residues: CASSQRAGTVNTEAFF.

The rearrangement links TRBV3-1 to TRBJ1-1; maybe TRBD1 (6 bases). Germline V CDR1 and CDR2: LGHDT, YNNKEL (reference sequence). This CDR3 has 14 amino acids. V lost 4 bases and J 1 base, leaving 10 bases between the germline ends. CDR3 nucleotide sequence: TGTGCCAGCAGCCTACAGACAGGGAACACTGAAGCTTTCTTT. It encodes CASSLQTGNTEAFF.

V and J are TRBV6-5 and TRBJ2-1, with 10 bases matching TRBD1. With V trimmed by 0 bases and J by 7 bases, 6 bases remained unmatched. Per germline, CDR1 MNHEY and CDR2 SVGAGI. The CDR3 length is 16 residues. CDR3 DNA sequence: TGTGCCAGCAGTTACTCGGTCCGGGACAGGGGAAATGAGCAGTTCTTC. Amino acids: CASSYSVRDRGNEQFF.

The genes are TRBV29-1 and TRBJ1-2, with 8 bases matching TRBD1. The germline gives CDR1 SQVTM, CDR2 ANQGSEA. After removal of 7 bases from V and 4 bases from J, the junction contained 8 bases not matched to a gene. The CDR3 extends over 13 amino acids. The CDR3 DNA follows: TGCAGCGACCACGAGGGGACAGGCTATGGCTACACCTTC. Translating gives CSDHEGTGYGYTF.

A single count supports this clonotype. The gene calls are TRBV5-1 and TRBJ2-7; unclear D gene. The V and J ends lost 3 bases and 2 bases respectively, with 12 bases between them. The CDR3 is 14 residues long. Looked up from germline, CDR1 is SGHRS and CDR2 is YFSETQ. The CDR3, as DNA: TGCGCCAGCAGCTATGCCTCAGGAGCCTACGAGCAGTACTTC. Translated, it gives CASSYASGAYEQYF.

The chain is built from TRBV3-1 and TRBJ1-5; D uncertain. V was shortened by 5 bases and J by 1 base, with 9 bases between the two germline ends. The CDR3 is 14 amino acids. Germline V CDR1 and CDR2: LGHDT, YNNKEL (reference sequence). The CDR3: CASSDVRSNQPQHF. CDR3 in DNA: TGTGCCAGCAGCGATGTGAGGAGCAATCAGCCCCAGCATTTT.

The genes are TRBV29-1 and TRBJ2-5; D is unclear. Between the trimmed V and J ends, which lost 2 bases and 3 bases, there was a span of 13 bases. The CDR3 has 14 amino acids. Germline V CDR1 and CDR2: SQVTM, ANQGSEA. The CDR3 loop is CSVELRSAKETQYF. The CDR3 nucleotides read TGCAGCGTTGAACTTCGGTCCGCCAAAGAGACCCAGTACTTC.

The chain uses TRBV20-1 and TRBJ1-1; D unresolved. The CDR3 is 15 amino acids. V was shortened by 3 bases and J by 0 bases, with 14 bases between the two germline ends. Per germline, CDR1 DFQATT and CDR2 SNEGSKA (reference sequence). The CDR3 DNA sequence: TGCAGTGCTAGGAAGTTGGAGCCTCTGAACACTGAAGCTTTCTTT. Translation gives CSARKLEPLNTEAFF.